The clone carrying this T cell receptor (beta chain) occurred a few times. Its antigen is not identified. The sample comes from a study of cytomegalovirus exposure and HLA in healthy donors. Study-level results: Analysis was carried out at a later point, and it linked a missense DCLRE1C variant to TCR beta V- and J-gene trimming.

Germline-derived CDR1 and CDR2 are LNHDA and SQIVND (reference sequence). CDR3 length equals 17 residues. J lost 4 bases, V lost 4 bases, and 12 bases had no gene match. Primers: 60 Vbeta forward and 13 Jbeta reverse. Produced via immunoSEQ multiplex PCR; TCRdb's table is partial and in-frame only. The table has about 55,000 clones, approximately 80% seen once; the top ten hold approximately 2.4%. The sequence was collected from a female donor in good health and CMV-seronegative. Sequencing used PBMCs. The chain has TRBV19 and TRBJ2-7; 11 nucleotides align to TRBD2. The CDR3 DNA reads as TGTGCCAGTAGTACATCCTTCCTAGCGGGAGGTAAATACGAGCAGTACTTC. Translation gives CASSTSFLAGGKYEQYF. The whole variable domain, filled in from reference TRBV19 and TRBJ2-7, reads DGGITQSPKYLFRKEGQNVTLSCEQNLNHDAMYWYRQDPGQGLRLIYYSQIVNDFQKGDIAEGYSVSREKKESFPLTVTSAQKNPTAFYLCASSTSFLAGGKYEQYFGPGTRLTVT.